This TCR beta chain was found in a study of shared clonotypes between healthy human individuals. In germline, CDR1 is SQVTM, CDR2 ANQGSEA. The V gene lost 3 bases and the J gene lost 2 bases, with 4 bases spanning the gap. CDR3 length equals 11 residues. Genomic DNA belonging to each subset was distributed in equal measure over several immunoSEQ plates. Libraries were prepared by immunoSEQ multiplex PCR; TCRdb keeps only in-frame clonotypes and omits some of them. The repertoire consists of some 96,000 clones, with over 40% occurring once and the leading ten covering approximately 16%. This clone was observed once. A much larger clone sits a single nucleotide away, making a read error possible.

The rearrangement uses TRBV29-1 and TRBJ1-2, with D unclear. This clonotype was sampled from a woman in her forties in good health. Some clones in this sample may be carry-over from other donors' samples. The sequenced sample consisted of PBMCs. DNA for the CDR3: TGCAGCGTTGACAGAAACTATGGCTACACCTTC. It translates to CSVDRNYGYTF.